This TCR beta chain was obtained from a study of cytomegalovirus exposure and HLA in healthy donors. Study-wide results and caveats: According to a subsequent analysis, TCR clusters from the first cohort were inclined to appear together in the 120 validation repertoires.

Germline CDR1 LGHNA, CDR2 YSLEER. The CDR3 extends over 15 amino acids. Unmatched junction bases numbered 2, after V lost 0 bases and J lost 2 bases. Details on this clone: Its target is not known.

Assay: immunoSEQ multiplex PCR; the TCRdb copy retains only in-frame clones and omits some. The sample gives 100,000 to 150,000 clones, roughly 95% of which show up once; 1.7% is in the top ten. The source of this sequence is a man aged 18 to 30 in good health and CMV-seronegative. The J gene is TRBJ2-7, the V gene TRBV4-3, with TRBD2 identical over 9 bases. Sequencing was done on a sample of PBMCs. The CDR3 DNA reads as TGCGCCAGCAGCCAAGAGTTAGCGGGGGCCTACGAGCAGTACTTC. As protein: CASSQELAGAYEQYF.